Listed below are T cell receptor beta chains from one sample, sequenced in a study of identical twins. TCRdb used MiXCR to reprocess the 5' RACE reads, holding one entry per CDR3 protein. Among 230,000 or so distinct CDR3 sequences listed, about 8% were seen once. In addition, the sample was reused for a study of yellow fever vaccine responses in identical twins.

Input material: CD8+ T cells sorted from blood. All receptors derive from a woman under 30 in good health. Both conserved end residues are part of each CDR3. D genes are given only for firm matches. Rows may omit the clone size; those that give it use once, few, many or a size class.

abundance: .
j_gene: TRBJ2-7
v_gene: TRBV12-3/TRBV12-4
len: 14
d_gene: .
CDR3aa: CASSLNRDSYEQYF
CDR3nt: TGTGCCAGCAGCCTCAACAGGGACTCCTACGAGCAGTACTTC

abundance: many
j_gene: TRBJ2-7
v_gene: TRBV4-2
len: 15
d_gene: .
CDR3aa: CASSQAARSSYEQYF
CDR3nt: TGTGCCAGCAGCCAAGCAGCCCGTAGCTCCTACGAGCAGTACTTC

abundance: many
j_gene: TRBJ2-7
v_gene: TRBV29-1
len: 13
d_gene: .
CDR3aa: CSVFQGTSYEQYF
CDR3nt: TGCAGCGTTTTCCAGGGGACATCCTACGAGCAGTACTTC

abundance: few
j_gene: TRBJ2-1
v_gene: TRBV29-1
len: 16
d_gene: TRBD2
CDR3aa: CSVGGLAESSYNEQFF
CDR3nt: TGCAGCGTCGGAGGCCTAGCGGAAAGCTCCTACAATGAGCAGTTCTTC

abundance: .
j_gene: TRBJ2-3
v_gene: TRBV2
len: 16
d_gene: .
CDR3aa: CASSDAGAVDADTQYF
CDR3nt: TGTGCCAGCAGTGACGCGGGGGCGGTAGATGCAGATACGCAGTATTTT

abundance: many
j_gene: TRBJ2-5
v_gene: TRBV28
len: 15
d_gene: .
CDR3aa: CASNEMGEYQETQYF
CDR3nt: TGTGCCAGCAATGAGATGGGGGAGTACCAAGAGACCCAGTACTTC

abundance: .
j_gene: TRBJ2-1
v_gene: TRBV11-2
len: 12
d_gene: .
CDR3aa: CASSFLTNEQFF
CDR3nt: TGTGCCAGCAGCTTCTTAACCAATGAGCAGTTCTTC

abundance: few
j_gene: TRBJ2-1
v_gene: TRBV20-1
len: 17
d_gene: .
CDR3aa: CSARDPLVGTSYNEQFF
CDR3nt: TGCAGTGCTAGAGATCCGTTGGTGGGGACCTCCTACAATGAGCAGTTCTTC

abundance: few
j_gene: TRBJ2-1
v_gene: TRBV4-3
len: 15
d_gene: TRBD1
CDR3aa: CASSQDGTVYNEQFF
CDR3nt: TGCGCCAGCAGCCAAGACGGGACAGTTTACAATGAGCAGTTCTTC

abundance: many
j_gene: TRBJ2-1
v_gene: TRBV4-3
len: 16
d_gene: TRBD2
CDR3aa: CASSHRGLAEYNEQFF
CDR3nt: TGCGCCAGCAGCCACCGGGGACTAGCGGAGTACAATGAGCAGTTCTTC

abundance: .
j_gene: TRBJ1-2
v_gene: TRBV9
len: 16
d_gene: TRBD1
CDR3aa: CASSVAGTGNLNGYTF
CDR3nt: TGTGCCAGCAGCGTAGCTGGGACAGGGAATTTGAATGGCTACACCTTC

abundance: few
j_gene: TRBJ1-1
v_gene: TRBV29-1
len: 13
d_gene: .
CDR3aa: CSVGPQWGTEAFF
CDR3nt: TGCAGCGTTGGGCCCCAGTGGGGGACTGAAGCTTTCTTT

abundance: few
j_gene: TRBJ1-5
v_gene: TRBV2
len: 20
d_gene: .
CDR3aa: CASSEQMGSRWGGEDQPQHF
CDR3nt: TGTGCCAGCAGCGAACAGATGGGTTCCCGCTGGGGAGGGGAGGATCAGCCCCAGCATTTT

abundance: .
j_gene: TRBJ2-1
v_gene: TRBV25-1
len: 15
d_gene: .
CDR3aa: CASSEWAGFHNEQFF
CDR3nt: TGTGCCAGCAGTGAATGGGCGGGATTCCACAATGAGCAGTTCTTC

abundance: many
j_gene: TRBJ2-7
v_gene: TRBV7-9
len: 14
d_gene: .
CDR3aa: CASSPDGTPYEQYF
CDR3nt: TGTGCCAGCAGCCCGGACGGAACCCCCTACGAGCAGTACTTC

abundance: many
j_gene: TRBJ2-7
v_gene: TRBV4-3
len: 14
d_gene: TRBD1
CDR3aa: CASSQRDSSYEQYF
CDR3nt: TGCGCCAGCAGCCAACGGGACAGTTCCTACGAGCAGTACTTC

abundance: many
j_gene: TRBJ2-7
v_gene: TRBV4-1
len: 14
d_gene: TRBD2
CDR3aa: CASSQGGGDYEQYF
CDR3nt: TGCGCCAGCAGCCAAGGGGGGGGAGACTACGAGCAGTACTTC

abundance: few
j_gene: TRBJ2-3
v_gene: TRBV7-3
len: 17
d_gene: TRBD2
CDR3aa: CASSLVGGDPRTDTQYF
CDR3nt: TGTGCCAGCAGCTTAGTTGGGGGGGACCCCCGGACAGATACGCAGTATTTT

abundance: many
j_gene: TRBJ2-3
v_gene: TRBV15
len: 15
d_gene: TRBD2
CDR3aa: CATSRERGGTDTQYF
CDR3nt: TGTGCCACCAGCAGAGAGCGGGGGGGTACGGATACGCAGTATTTT

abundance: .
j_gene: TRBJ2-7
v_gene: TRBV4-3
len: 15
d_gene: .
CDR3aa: CASSQDWGGPYEQYF
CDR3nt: TGCGCCAGCAGCCAAGATTGGGGCGGGCCCTACGAGCAGTACTTC

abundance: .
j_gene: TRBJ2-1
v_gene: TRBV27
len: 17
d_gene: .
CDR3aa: CASSLRAAGWGYNEQFF
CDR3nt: TGTGCCAGCAGTTTAAGGGCAGCCGGGTGGGGATACAATGAGCAGTTCTTC

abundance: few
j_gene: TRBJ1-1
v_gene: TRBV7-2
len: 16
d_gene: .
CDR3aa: CASSLAFAGGNTEAFF
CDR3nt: TGTGCCAGCAGCTTAGCTTTCGCTGGGGGGAACACTGAAGCTTTCTTT

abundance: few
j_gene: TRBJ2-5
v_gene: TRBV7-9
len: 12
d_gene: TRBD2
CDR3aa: CASASGRETQYF
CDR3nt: TGTGCCAGCGCTAGCGGGAGGGAGACCCAGTACTTC

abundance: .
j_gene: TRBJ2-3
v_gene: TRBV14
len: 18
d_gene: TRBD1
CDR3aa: CASSQAPHGTGADTTRYF
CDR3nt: TGTGCCAGCAGCCAGGCGCCCCACGGGACAGGGGCAGATACTACGAGGTATTTT

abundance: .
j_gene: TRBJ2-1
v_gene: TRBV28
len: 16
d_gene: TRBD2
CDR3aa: CASNPMSAGARGEQFF
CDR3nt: TGTGCCAGCAACCCCATGTCCGCGGGAGCGAGGGGTGAGCAGTTCTTC

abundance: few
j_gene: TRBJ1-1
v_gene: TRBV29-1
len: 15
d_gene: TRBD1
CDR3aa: CSVDRGDRGLAEAFF
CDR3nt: TGCAGCGTTGACAGGGGGGACCGGGGACTCGCTGAAGCTTTCTTT

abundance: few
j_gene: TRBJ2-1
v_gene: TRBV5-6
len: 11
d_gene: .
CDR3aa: CASSSTLEQFF
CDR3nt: TGTGCCAGCAGCTCCACCCTTGAGCAGTTCTTC

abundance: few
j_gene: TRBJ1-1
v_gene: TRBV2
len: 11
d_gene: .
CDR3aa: CASRGQRDAFF
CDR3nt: TGTGCCAGCAGGGGCCAACGCGACGCTTTCTTT

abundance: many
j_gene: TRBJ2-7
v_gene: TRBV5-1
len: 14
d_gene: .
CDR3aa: CASSFGGATYEQYF
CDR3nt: TGCGCCAGCAGCTTCGGCGGGGCCACCTACGAGCAGTACTTC

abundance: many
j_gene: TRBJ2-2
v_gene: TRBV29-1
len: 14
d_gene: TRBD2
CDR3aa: CSATSGGNTGELFF
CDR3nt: TGCAGCGCGACTAGCGGAGGGAACACCGGGGAGCTGTTTTTT

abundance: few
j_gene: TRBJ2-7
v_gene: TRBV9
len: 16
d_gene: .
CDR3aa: CASSPSGHPSSYEQYF
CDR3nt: TGTGCCAGCAGCCCCTCGGGACATCCAAGCTCCTACGAGCAGTACTTC

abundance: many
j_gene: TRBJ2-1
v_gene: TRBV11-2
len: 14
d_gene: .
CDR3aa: CASSFPLGYNEQFF
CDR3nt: TGTGCCAGCAGCTTCCCGCTAGGGTACAATGAGCAGTTCTTC

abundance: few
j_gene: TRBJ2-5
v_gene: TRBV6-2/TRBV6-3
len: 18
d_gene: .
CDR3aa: CASSYEREYPRDRETQYF
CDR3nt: TGTGCCAGCAGTTACGAGAGGGAGTACCCTAGAGACCGAGAGACCCAGTACTTC

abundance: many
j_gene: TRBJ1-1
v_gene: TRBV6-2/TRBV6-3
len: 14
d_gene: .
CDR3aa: CASSPDRRDTEAFF
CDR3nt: TGTGCCAGCAGCCCGGACCGAAGGGACACTGAAGCTTTCTTT

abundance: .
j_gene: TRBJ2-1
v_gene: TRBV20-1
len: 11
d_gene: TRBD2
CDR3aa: CSSISGNEQFF
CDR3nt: TGCAGTTCAATTAGCGGGAATGAGCAGTTCTTC

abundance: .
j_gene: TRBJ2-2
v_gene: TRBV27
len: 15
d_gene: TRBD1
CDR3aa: CASSLVGRGTGELFF
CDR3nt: TGTGCCAGCAGTTTAGTTGGCAGGGGGACCGGGGAGCTGTTTTTT

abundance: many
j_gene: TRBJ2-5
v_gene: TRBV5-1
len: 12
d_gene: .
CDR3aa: CASRQYQETQYF
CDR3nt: TGCGCCAGCAGGCAATACCAAGAGACCCAGTACTTC

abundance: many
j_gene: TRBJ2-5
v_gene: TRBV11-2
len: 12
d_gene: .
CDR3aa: CASVDRKETQYF
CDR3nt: TGTGCCAGCGTCGACAGAAAAGAGACCCAGTACTTC

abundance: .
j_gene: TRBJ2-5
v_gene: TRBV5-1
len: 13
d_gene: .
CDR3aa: CASSLEGAGTQYF
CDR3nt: TGCGCCAGCAGCTTGGAGGGAGCGGGGACCCAGTACTTC

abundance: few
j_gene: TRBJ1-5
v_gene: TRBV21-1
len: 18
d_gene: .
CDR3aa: CASSRPSSRDSKNQPQHF
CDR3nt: TGTGCCAGCAGCAGACCAAGCTCCCGGGACAGTAAAAATCAGCCCCAGCATTTT

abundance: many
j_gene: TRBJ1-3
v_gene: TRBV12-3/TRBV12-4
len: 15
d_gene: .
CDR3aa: CASSFLEPSGNTIYF
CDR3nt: TGTGCCAGCAGTTTTCTGGAGCCCTCTGGAAACACCATATATTTT

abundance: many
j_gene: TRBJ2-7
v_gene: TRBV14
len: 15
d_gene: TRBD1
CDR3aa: CASSRGTGGSYEQYF
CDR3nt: TGTGCCAGCAGCCGAGGGACAGGGGGCTCCTACGAGCAGTACTTC

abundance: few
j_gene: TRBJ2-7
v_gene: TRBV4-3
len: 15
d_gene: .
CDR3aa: CASSHQDGVSYEQYF
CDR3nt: TGCGCCAGCAGCCACCAGGACGGCGTCTCCTACGAGCAGTACTTC

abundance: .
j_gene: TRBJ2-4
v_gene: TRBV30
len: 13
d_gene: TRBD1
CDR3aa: CAWSRGGSDIQYF
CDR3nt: TGTGCCTGGAGTCGAGGGGGCAGCGACATTCAGTACTTC

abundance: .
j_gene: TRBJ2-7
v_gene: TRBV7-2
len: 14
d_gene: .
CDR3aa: CASSLSSNAYEQYF
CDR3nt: TGTGCCAGCAGCTTATCTAGCAACGCCTACGAGCAGTACTTC

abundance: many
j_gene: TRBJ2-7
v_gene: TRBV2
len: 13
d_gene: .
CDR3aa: CASRALLADEQYF
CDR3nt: TGTGCCAGCAGGGCCCTCCTAGCTGACGAGCAGTACTTC

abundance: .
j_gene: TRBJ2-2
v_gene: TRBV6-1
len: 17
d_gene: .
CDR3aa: CASSPPPGTANTGELFF
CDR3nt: TGTGCCAGCAGTCCCCCCCCGGGGACCGCGAACACCGGGGAGCTGTTTTTT

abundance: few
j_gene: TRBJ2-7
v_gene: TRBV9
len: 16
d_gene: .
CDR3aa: CASSVGFGGSSYEQYF
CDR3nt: TGTGCCAGCAGCGTAGGTTTTGGGGGAAGCTCCTACGAGCAGTACTTC

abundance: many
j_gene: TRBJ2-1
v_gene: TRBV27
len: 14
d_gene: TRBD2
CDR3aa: CASSPYPTSQVPFF
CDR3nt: TGTGCCAGCAGTCCGTACCCGACTAGCCAGGTTCCGTTCTTC

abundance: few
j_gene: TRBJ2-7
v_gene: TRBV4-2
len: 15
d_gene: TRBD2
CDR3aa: CASSQAGGSSYEQYF
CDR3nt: TGTGCCAGCAGCCAGGCGGGGGGGAGCTCCTACGAGCAGTACTTC

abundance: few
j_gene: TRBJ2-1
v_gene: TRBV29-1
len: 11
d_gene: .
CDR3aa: CSGFGLAEQFF
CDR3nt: TGCAGCGGGTTTGGTCTAGCTGAGCAGTTCTTC

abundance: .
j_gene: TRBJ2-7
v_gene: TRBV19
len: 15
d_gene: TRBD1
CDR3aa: CASSIEGQGIYEQYF
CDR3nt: TGTGCCAGTAGTATTGAGGGACAGGGGATCTACGAGCAGTACTTC

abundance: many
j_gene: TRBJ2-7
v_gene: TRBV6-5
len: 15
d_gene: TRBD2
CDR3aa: CASSYSTSGAYEQYF
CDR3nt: TGTGCCAGCAGTTACTCGACTAGCGGGGCCTACGAGCAGTACTTC

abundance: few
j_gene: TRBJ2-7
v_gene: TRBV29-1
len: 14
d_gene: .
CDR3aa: CSVEDQGEGYEQYF
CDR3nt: TGCAGCGTTGAAGATCAGGGAGAGGGCTACGAGCAGTACTTC

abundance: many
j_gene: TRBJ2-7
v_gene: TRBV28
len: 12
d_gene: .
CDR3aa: CASSFRPYEQYF
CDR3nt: TGTGCCAGCAGTTTCCGACCTTACGAGCAGTACTTC

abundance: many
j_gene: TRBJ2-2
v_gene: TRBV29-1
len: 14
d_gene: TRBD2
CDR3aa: CSVIAGEGTGELFF
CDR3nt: TGCAGCGTCATAGCGGGAGAAGGAACCGGGGAGCTGTTTTTT

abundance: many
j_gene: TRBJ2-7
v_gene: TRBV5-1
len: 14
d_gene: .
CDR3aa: CASSFEPPSYEQYF
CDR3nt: TGCGCCAGCAGCTTTGAGCCTCCGTCCTACGAGCAGTACTTC

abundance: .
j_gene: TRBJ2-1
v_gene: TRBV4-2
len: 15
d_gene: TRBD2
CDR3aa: CASSQGGDYDNEQFF
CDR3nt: TGTGCCAGCAGCCAGGGGGGGGACTATGACAATGAGCAGTTCTTC

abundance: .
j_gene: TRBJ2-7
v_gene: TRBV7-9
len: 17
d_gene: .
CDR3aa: CASTHFEGQPSGDEQYF
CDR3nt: TGTGCCAGCACCCACTTTGAAGGCCAGCCCTCCGGGGACGAGCAGTACTTC

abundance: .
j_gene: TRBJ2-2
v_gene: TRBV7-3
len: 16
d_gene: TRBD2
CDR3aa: CASSWGTSGVTGELFF
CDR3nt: TGTGCCAGCAGCTGGGGGACTAGCGGGGTCACCGGGGAGCTGTTTTTT